This T cell receptor beta chain came from a study of cytomegalovirus exposure and HLA in healthy donors. Use of 60 Vbeta and 13 Jbeta primers characterized the PCR. Libraries were prepared by immunoSEQ multiplex PCR; TCRdb keeps only in-frame clonotypes and omits some of them. The table lists approximately 240,000 clones, roughly 87% of them singletons. On this clone itself: Its antigen is not known.

Trimming removed 4 bases at V and 4 bases at J, with 10 bases between. The V gene's germline CDR1 is SQVTM and CDR2 ANQGSEA. The CDR3 contains 12 residues. Regarding the study as a whole: In vitro confirmation showed a few CMV-associated chains to be CMV antigen specific.

The TCR comes from a middle-aged woman in good health and CMV-seropositive. The specimen was PBMCs. The rearrangement joins TRBV29-1 to TRBJ1-2, with D possibly matching TRBD1 (5 bases). The CDR3 DNA reads TGCAGCGTTGGGACATTAACCTATGGCTACACCTTC. Translating it yields CSVGTLTYGYTF. The whole variable domain, filled in from reference TRBV29-1 and TRBJ1-2, reads SAVISQKPSRDICQRGTSLTIQCQVDSQVTMMFWYRQQPGQSLTLIATANQGSEATYESGFVIDKFPISRPNLTFSTLTVSNMSPEDSSIYLCSVGTLTYGYTFGSGTRLTVV.